The 12 T cell receptor beta chains below come from one sample, sequenced in a study of shared clonotypes between healthy human individuals. The protocol was immunoSEQ multiplex PCR, while the TCRdb copy is restricted to in-frame clones and leaves out a portion. The sample holds over 1.5 million clones, 98% seen once. Sequencing was carried out using naive CD4+ T cells sorted from blood. Subset: CD45RA+ positively selected. Source of these receptors: a young man in good health.

The chain is built from TRBV5-4 and TRBJ2-7; the D gene could be TRBD1 or TRBD2 (6 bases each). CDR1 and CDR2 (germline): SGHNT, YYREEE (reference sequence). V lost 1 base and J 5 bases, leaving 10 bases between the germline ends. The CDR3 loop spans 13 amino acids. As DNA, the CDR3 is TGTGCCAGCAGCTTGAGGGGGGCAAACGAGCAGTACTTC. This sequence encodes CASSLRGANEQYF. The variable domain in full, with the rest retrieved from reference TRBV5-4 and TRBJ2-7, is ETGVTQSPTHLIKTRGQQVTLRCSSQSGHNTVSWYQQALGQGPQFIFQYYREEENGRGNFPPRFSGLQFPNYSSELNVNALELDDSALYLCASSLRGANEQYFGPGTRLTVT.

This rearrangement joins TRBV6-1 to TRBJ2-1, with no clear D. The CDR3 is 14 amino acids. CDR1 MNHNS and CDR2 SASEGT come from the germline V gene. Trimming took 5 bases from V and 3 from J, leaving 11 bases between them. The CDR3 loop reads CASSRSTIYNEQFF. The CDR3 DNA reads TGTGCCAGCAGTAGGTCCACAATCTACAATGAGCAGTTCTTC.

This chain links TRBV7-2 with TRBJ2-5; D is possibly TRBD2 (6 bases). This CDR3 comprises 16 residues. Trimming took off 3 bases at V and 0 bases at J, with 14 bases between the two ends. Germline V gene lookup returns CDR1 SGHTA and CDR2 FQGNSA. In DNA form, the CDR3 reads TGTGCCAGCAGCTTGCGACTAGAGGGGTACCAAGAGACCCAGTACTTC. This codes for CASSLRLEGYQETQYF.

This rearrangement joins TRBV28 to TRBJ2-1; TRBD2 might be the D (6 bases). Germline CDR1 MDHEN, CDR2 SYDVKM. V dropped 1 base and J dropped 5 bases, with 18 bases sitting between them. The CDR3 consists of 17 residues. The CDR3 DNA reads TGTGCCAGCAGTTTATCTGGTTTTGTTGGGAGGCACAATGAGCAGTTCTTC. Residues: CASSLSGFVGRHNEQFF.

The chain uses TRBV7-3 and TRBJ2-2; D gene uncertain. The CDR3 spans 15 residues. Looked up from germline, CDR1 is SGHTA and CDR2 is FQGTGA. V was cut by 3 bases and J by 4 bases, with 12 bases left in between. CDR3: CASSLKGPGTGELFF. DNA of the CDR3: TGTGCCAGCAGCTTGAAGGGTCCGGGCACCGGGGAGCTGTTTTTT.

V usage is TRBV7-9 and J usage is TRBJ2-3; D unresolved. The CDR3 is 15 amino acids. V lost 1 base and J lost 2, with 10 bases in between. Germline V gene data show CDR1 as SEHNR and CDR2 as FQNEAQ (reference sequence). The CDR3 reads CASSLGAAITDTQYF. The CDR3 DNA is TGTGCCAGCAGCTTAGGGGCAGCCATCACAGATACGCAGTATTTT. The whole variable domain, filled in from reference TRBV7-9 and TRBJ2-3, reads DTGVSQNPRHKITKRGQNVTFRCDPISEHNRLYWYRQTLGQGPEFLTYFQNEAQLEKSRLLSDRFSAERPKGSFSTLEIQRTEQGDSAMYLCASSLGAAITDTQYFGPGTRLTVL.

With regard to this clone: This specimen includes other DNA sequences encoding the same CDR3. The chain has TRBV9 and TRBJ2-1, with D possibly TRBD1 on 6 matching bases. CDR3 length equals 15 residues. Germline V gives CDR1 SGDLS, CDR2 YYNGEE. V was cut by 2 bases and J by 0 bases, with 9 bases left in between. CDR3 sequence reads: CASSVTGSSYNEQFF. Here the CDR3 DNA reads TGTGCCAGCAGCGTTACAGGGAGCTCCTACAATGAGCAGTTCTTC.

The V gene is TRBV10-1, the J gene TRBJ1-1, with D unresolved. The germline V and J ends were trimmed by 4 bases and 2 bases, with 8 bases remaining between them. This CDR3 comprises 13 residues. From germline, CDR1 is WNHNN and CDR2 SYGVQD (reference sequence). This CDR3 is CASSVKRNTEAFF. In nucleotides, the CDR3 is TGCGCCAGCAGTGTCAAGAGAAACACTGAAGCTTTCTTT.

The rearrangement joins TRBV4-3 to TRBJ1-2, with TRBD1 identical over 10 bases. V shed 3 bases and J 5 bases; nucleotides not matched to a gene: 9. The CDR3 loop spans 16 amino acids. CDR1 is LGHNA and CDR2 is YSLEER in the germline V gene. CDR3 DNA sequence: TGCGCCAGCAGCCAGGCGGGACAGGGGTTGGGGTATGGCTACACCTTC. It translates to CASSQAGQGLGYGYTF.

The genes are TRBV4-1 and TRBJ2-7, with 9 bases lining up with TRBD2. Germline loops: CDR1 MGHRA, CDR2 YSYEKL. The CDR3 length is 15 residues. V lost 3 bases and J lost 2; bases outside the gene matches: 5. The CDR3 DNA follows: TGCGCCAGCAGCCACCTAGCGGGGATAACCTACGAGCAGTACTTC. This sequence encodes CASSHLAGITYEQYF.

Concerning this clone: Other nucleotide sequences in the sample specify the same CDR3. V and J are TRBV5-1 and TRBJ2-5; 12 positions match TRBD1. The germline V gene has CDR1 SGHRS and CDR2 YFSETQ. V lost 4 bases, J lost 5 bases, and 3 bases stayed unmatched. The CDR3 runs 14 residues. The CDR3 DNA sequence: TGCGCCAGCAGCCGGGACAGGGGGCAGGAGACCCAGTACTTC. This translates into CASSRDRGQETQYF. Looking up the rest from reference TRBV5-1 and TRBJ2-5 gives the full variable domain: KAGVTQTPRYLIKTRGQQVTLSCSPISGHRSVSWYQQTPGQGLQFLFEYFSETQRNKGNFPGRFSGRQFSNSRSEMNVSTLELGDSALYLCASSRDRGQETQYFGPGTRLLVL.

V usage is TRBV4-3 and J usage is TRBJ2-7, with 14 positions matching TRBD2. CDR1 is LGHNA and CDR2 is YSLEER in the germline V gene. The CDR3 is 17 residues long. V gave up 0 bases and J gave up 3 bases; unmatched junction bases: 4. The CDR3 is CASSQDFGLAGGYEQYF. The CDR3 DNA is TGCGCCAGCAGCCAAGATTTCGGACTAGCGGGAGGCTACGAGCAGTACTTC.